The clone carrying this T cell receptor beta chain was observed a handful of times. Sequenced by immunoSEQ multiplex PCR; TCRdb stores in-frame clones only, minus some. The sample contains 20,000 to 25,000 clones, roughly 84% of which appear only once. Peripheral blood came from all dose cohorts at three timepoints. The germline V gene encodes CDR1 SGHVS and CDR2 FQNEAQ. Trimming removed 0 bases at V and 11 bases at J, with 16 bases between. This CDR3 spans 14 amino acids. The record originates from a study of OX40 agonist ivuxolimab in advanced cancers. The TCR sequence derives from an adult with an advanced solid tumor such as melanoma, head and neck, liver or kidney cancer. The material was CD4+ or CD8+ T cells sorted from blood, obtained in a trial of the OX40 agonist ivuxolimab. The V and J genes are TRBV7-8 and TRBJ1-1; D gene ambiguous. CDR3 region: CASSLAGGPDGAFF. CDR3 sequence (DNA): TGTGCCAGCAGCTTAGCGGGAGGGCCGGATGGGGCTTTCTTT.